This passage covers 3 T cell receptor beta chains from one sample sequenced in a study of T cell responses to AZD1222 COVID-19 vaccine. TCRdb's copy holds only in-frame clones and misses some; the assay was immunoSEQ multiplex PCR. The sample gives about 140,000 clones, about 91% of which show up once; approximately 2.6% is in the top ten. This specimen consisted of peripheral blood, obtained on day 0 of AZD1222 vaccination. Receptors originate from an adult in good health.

The CDR3 nucleotides read TGTGCCACCACAATACAGTTCTTC. Amino acid sequence: CATTIQFF. The V gene is TRBV19, the J gene TRBJ2-1; D gene uncertain. The CDR3 consists of 8 residues. V gave up 10 bases and J gave up 13 bases, with 8 bases separating them. Per germline, CDR1 LNHDA and CDR2 SQIVND (reference sequence).

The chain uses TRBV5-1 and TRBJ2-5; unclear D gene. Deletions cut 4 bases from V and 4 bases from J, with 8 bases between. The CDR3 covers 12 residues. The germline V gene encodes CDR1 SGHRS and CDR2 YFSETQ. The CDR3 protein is CASSPSLETQYF. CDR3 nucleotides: TGCGCCAGCAGCCCTAGTTTAGAGACCCAGTACTTC.

CDR3 region: CASSLAPGPPEAQHF. The CDR3 DNA reads as TGTGCCAGCAGCTTAGCCCCGGGACCCCCGGAAGCCCAGCATTTT. The chain is built from TRBV11-2 and TRBJ1-5; D possibly corresponds to TRBD1 (5 bases). This CDR3 contains 15 residues. Deletions cut 1 base from V and 11 bases from J, with 18 bases between. Germline loops: CDR1 SGHAT, CDR2 FQNNGV.